This record looks at one TCR beta chain sequence and its context. A single count supports this clone. No cognate antigen has been identified for it. Within one base of it there is no much larger clone, and no base qualities were kept. Using the deep immunoSEQ assay, multiplex PCR amplified TCR CDR3 regions from genomic DNA. Extracted genomic DNA from each cell subset was distributed evenly across all wells of several immunoSEQ 96-well plates, and each plate was treated as a replicate. For sorted subsets, each replicate PCR was loaded with approximately 190 ng genomic DNA, equivalent to about 30,000 T cell genomes. Purified libraries were quantified with a Qubit 3.0 fluorometer, sized on a Bioanalyzer 2100, and re-quantified with the KAPA Library Quantification kit. A separate single-read 150-cycle Illumina NextSeq 550 flow cell was used to sequence each immunoSEQ 96-well plate. Under the source paper's analysis protocol: Because the immunoSEQ output held only junctional sequences and lacked quality scores, the filtering could not match the filtering applied to full-length reads. Sequences were annotated with PyIR, a Python wrapper for IgBLAST v1.9, using IMGT germline references to assign V/J genes and CDR3. Reads were filtered out if the reads had weak V/J assignments (E-value above 1e-6), no CDR3, stop codons, out-of-frame junctions, or ambiguous translated residues. V3J clonotypes were defined as sequences sharing an identical inferred V gene, J gene, and CDR3 amino acid sequence. Percentage overlap between repertoires was computed as shared unique clonotypes divided by the size of the smaller repertoire. Repertoire richness was assessed with RTK rarefaction, the Chao1 estimator, and Recon v2.1 estimates of unobserved clonotypes. Generation probabilities for all TCRbeta clonotypes obtained by the gDNA method from four donors were computed using OLGA. The source is immuneACCESS, and TCRdb retained only in-frame sequences with V and J called. Part of the clones is not carried over; for the studies checked, unresolved V genes explain less than half of this, and the remainder is unexplained. V and J calls and clone size come straight from that table; D and trimming were deduced from the DNA. The sample profile shows 1.4 million or so clones; approximately 98.5% of them were found once. In total, the top ten clones hold approximately 0.4% of the sample.

Inclusive of the bounding cysteine and phenylalanine, the CDR3 is 13 residues long. The retained sequence is limited to the CDR3, 39 bases, with the frame set at the first base. Cut back by 5 bases and 5 bases, the V and J ends lie 10 bases apart. As encoded in the germline V gene, CDR1 is SGHRS while CDR2 is YFSETQ. Donors were healthy HIV-negative adults with no recently reported acute infections or vaccinations. Every donor was a Caucasian adult residing in Nashville, Tennessee, USA. CD4+ T cells were enriched through magnetic negative selection, after which naive cells were positively selected on CD45RA and the remaining negative fraction served as the memory subset. Blood was obtained by leukapheresis, after which PBMCs were separated by Ficoll-Histopaque density gradient centrifugation and cryopreserved in liquid nitrogen vapor phase. Analytical flow cytometry was used to check the purity and quantity of every magnetically sorted T cell population. From each sorted fraction, genomic DNA was isolated and quantified by UV absorbance on a Nanodrop 2000c.

The data were obtained in a study of shared clonotypes between healthy human individuals (dated by TCRdb to between 2020 and 2021). About the investigation overall: The cohort comprised two women and a few men aged 18 to 49 years. Per donor, three plates each were used for CD4 naive and CD4 memory, two for CD8 naive, and one for CD8 memory. To estimate repertoire size and how much clonotypes are shared between individuals, the study performed deep sequencing of blood TCR repertoires from roughly five healthy adults. Different laboratories and diverse techniques were used to prepare libraries and sequence TCR repertoires, to increase sequencing depth and limit assay-specific biases. Leukapheresis yielded between about 0.85 and 10 billion PBMCs per donor. General study outcomes and caveats: Sharing across four donors was observed for roughly 5% of naive CD4, around 3.5% of naive CD8, over 2% of memory CD4, and around 0.42% of memory CD8 clonotypes. Estimated clonotype richness was generally larger for naive than for memory subsets. Pairwise subsampling indicated that sequencing depth was expected to affect the degree of clonotype sharing among donors. Sampling was restricted to blood, and TCR repertoires in tissue are likely to differ from TCR repertoires in blood. Because the study included only a small number of donors, the genetic and exposure-history diversity represented was limited. Incomplete sequencing was indicated by rarefaction of sorted-subset datasets, despite the large sequencing depth. Compared with non-shared clonotypes, the clonotypes found in all four sorted-subset donors had higher generation probabilities.

The chain is made from TRBV5-1 and TRBJ2-2; the D gene is perhaps TRBD1, from 5 matching bases. Material: naive CD4+ T cells sorted from blood. What this sample's cell subset or site label stands for: CD45RA+ positively selected. The receptor comes from a man aged 30-40 years in good health. The DNA reads as follows: TGCGCCAGCAGGTCAGGGCTAACCGGGGAGCTGTTTTTT. It translates to CASRSGLTGELFF.